Below, 11 T cell receptor beta chains from the same sample are listed, as sequenced in a study of T-cell memory formation after mild COVID-19. TCRdb re-analysed the 5' RACE reads in MiXCR, keeping a single row per CDR3 protein. The sample holds around 390,000 distinct CDR3 sequences; more than 15% are singletons and the top ten take under 25%. The sample was PBMCs or a T cell subset sorted from them (not recorded which). These receptors came from a man younger than 35 who had mild COVID-19 (a few samples of this study predate the infection). Cell type and time point are not known.

A few counts support this clonotype. V and J are TRBV5-1 and TRBJ2-5, with no clear D. This CDR3 is built from 17 residues. Trimming removed 7 bases from V and 5 bases from J, with 27 bases in between. Per germline, CDR1 SGHRS and CDR2 YFSETQ. The CDR3 sequence: CASGAENSKRVGETQYF. CDR3 nucleotide sequence: TGCGCCAGCGGCGCCGAAAACTCCAAGAGAGTAGGCGAGACCCAGTACTTC.

This clonotype appeared a few times. The chain has TRBV7-2 and TRBJ2-5; D not resolved. Trimming stripped 6 bases from V and 0 bases from J, with 5 bases between. The CDR3 loop spans 12 amino acids. Germline V gene lookup returns CDR1 SGHTA and CDR2 FQGNSA. The CDR3 spells CASSWDQETQYF. CDR3 in DNA: TGTGCCAGCAGTTGGGACCAAGAGACCCAGTACTTC.

This clonotype came up a few times. The rearrangement uses TRBV19 and TRBJ2-2; D gene ambiguous. The CDR3 covers 13 residues. The V gene lost 7 bases and the J gene lost 5 bases, with 11 bases spanning the gap. Germline V gene lookup returns CDR1 LNHDA and CDR2 SQIVND (reference sequence). The CDR3 DNA is TGTGCCAGTACCCCCCGGGCGACCGGGGAGCTGTTTTTT. It translates to CASTPRATGELFF.

The V call is TRBV7-2, the J call TRBJ2-3, with 15 bases aligning to TRBD2. The germline V gene has CDR1 SGHTA and CDR2 FQGNSA. Trimming at V came to 5 bases and at J to 7 bases, leaving 7 bases not matched to a gene. The CDR3 is 16 residues long. CDR3 sequence reads: CASSLWTSGGAHTQYF. CDR3 DNA: TGTGCCAGCAGCCTCTGGACTAGCGGGGGGGCCCATACGCAGTATTTT.

This clonotype was seen many times. This chain links TRBV5-1 with TRBJ2-4; perhaps TRBD2 as D (7 bases). The CDR3 sequence is 15 residues long. The germline V and J ends were trimmed by 1 base and 5 bases, with 13 bases remaining between them. From germline, CDR1 is SGHRS and CDR2 YFSETQ. In DNA, the CDR3 is TGCGCCAGCAGCTTGATGGGGGGGGCCGAAAACATTCAGTACTTC. Translation: CASSLMGGAENIQYF.

This clonotype was seen a handful of times. The chain joins TRBV4-2 to TRBJ1-2; D not certain. The germline gives CDR1 LGHNA, CDR2 YNFKEQ. The CDR3 is 14 amino acids. Trimming pared 1 base from V and 5 bases from J, leaving 11 bases between. This CDR3 reads CASSQGVVWYGYTF. Here the CDR3 DNA reads TGTGCCAGCAGCCAAGGTGTTGTTTGGTATGGCTACACCTTC.

As for this clonotype: The junction differs from germline at one of its ends, possibly a read error. The chain employs TRBV5-1 and TRBJ1-3; D remains unclear. Germline CDR1 reads SGHRS; CDR2 reads YFSETQ. This CDR3 comprises 13 residues. The DNA for the CDR3 is TGCGCCAGAAGCTACATCGAAGGAGACACCATATATTTT. Protein sequence: CARSYIEGDTIYF.

V usage is TRBV2 and J usage is TRBJ2-2, with TRBD1 identical over 10 bases. Germline V gene sequence: CDR1 SNHLY, CDR2 FYNNEI. Losses at the gene ends were 4 bases for V and 3 bases for J; bases not matched to a gene: 5. This CDR3 comprises 16 residues. For the CDR3, the DNA is TGTGCCAGCAGTGGACCCGGGACAGGGGACACCGGGGAGCTGTTTTTT. Protein: CASSGPGTGDTGELFF.

The rearrangement links TRBV6-6 to TRBJ2-1; D unclear. Trimming took off 6 bases at V and 0 bases at J, with 6 bases between the two ends. Per the germline V gene, CDR1 is MNHNY and CDR2 is SVGAGI (reference sequence). The CDR3 runs 13 residues. The CDR3 DNA sequence: TGTGCCAGCAGGGACCCCTCCTACAATGAGCAGTTCTTC. This encodes CASRDPSYNEQFF.

This clonotype has only a few counts. The V call is TRBV7-2, the J call TRBJ2-3, with D perhaps assigned TRBD1 or TRBD2 (7 bases each). There are 14 residues in the CDR3. The V gene lost 5 bases and the J gene lost 4 bases, with 13 bases spanning the gap. Germline V gene lookup returns CDR1 SGHTA and CDR2 FQGNSA. CDR3 DNA sequence: TGTGCCAGCAGCCCCAGGGGGGGCCCAGATACGCAGTATTTT. This translates into CASSPRGGPDTQYF. Combining the CDR3 with reference TRBV7-2 and TRBJ2-3 gives the whole variable domain GAGVSQSPSNKVTEKGKDVELRCDPISGHTALYWYRQSLGQGLEFLIYFQGNSAPDKSGLPSDRFSAERTGGSVSTLTIQRTQQEDSAVYLCASSPRGGPDTQYFGPGTRLTVL.

The chain couples TRBV12-3 or TRBV12-4 to TRBJ1-2; 7 positions match TRBD1. The CDR3 covers 14 residues. V dropped 5 bases and J dropped 6; count of bases not matched to a gene: 9. CDR3 in amino acids: CASSHRQGGDGYTF. In DNA, the CDR3 is TGTGCCAGCAGTCACCGACAGGGTGGGGATGGCTACACCTTC.